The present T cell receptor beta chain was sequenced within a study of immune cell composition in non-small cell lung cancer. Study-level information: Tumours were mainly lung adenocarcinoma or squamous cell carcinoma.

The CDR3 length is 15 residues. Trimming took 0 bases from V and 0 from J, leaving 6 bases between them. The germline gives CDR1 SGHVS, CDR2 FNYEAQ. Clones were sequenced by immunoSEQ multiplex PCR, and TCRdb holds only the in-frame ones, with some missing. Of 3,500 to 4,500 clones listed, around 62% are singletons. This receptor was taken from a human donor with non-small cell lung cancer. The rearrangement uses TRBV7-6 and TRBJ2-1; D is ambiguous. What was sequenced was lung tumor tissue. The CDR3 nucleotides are TGTGCCAGCAGCTTAGCCGCGAGCTCCTACAATGAGCAGTTCTTC. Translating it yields CASSLAASSYNEQFF.